This paragraph covers one T cell receptor beta chain sequence. Antigen specificity is unknown. This record belongs to a study of T cell responses to AZD1222 COVID-19 vaccine. CDR1 KGHSH and CDR2 LQKENI come from the germline V gene. The ends lost 1 base at V and 7 bases at J; junction bases unmatched: 8. The CDR3 spans 16 residues. Profiling relied on immunoSEQ multiplex PCR, and the TCRdb table lists in-frame clones only, not all of them. The table lists more than 90,000 clones, about 89% of them singletons, with 10% in the top ten. General study results and limits: Females made up more of the donors, who were largely white British, and clonal diversity may have come out too low. Nearly half of spike-specific TCRs reportedly target unmutated variant regions.

Source: peripheral blood, taken 28 days after the second AZD1222 dose. This TCR came from an adult who received the AZD1222 COVID-19 vaccine. The chain uses TRBV18 and TRBJ2-2; 8 bases fit TRBD2. Here the CDR3 reads CASSPLLAGGVGELFF. In DNA form, the CDR3 reads TGTGCCAGCTCACCACTTCTCGCGGGAGGTGTCGGGGAGCTGTTTTTT.